The TCR beta chain described here comes from a study of beta chain features in type 1 diabetes. Study results and caveats: Significant though moderate, a shortening of TCRB CDR3s appeared in all four CD4+ subsets of Type 1 diabetes patients.

A word on this clone: Antigen specificity is unknown.

The CDR3 sequence is 11 residues long. Trimming took off 4 bases at V and 8 bases at J, with 7 bases between the two ends. Per the germline V gene, CDR1 is SGHRS and CDR2 is YFSETQ. Expressed TCRB transcripts got sequenced, as all isolated RNA was reverse transcribed. The protocol was immunoSEQ multiplex PCR, while the TCRdb copy is restricted to in-frame clones and leaves out a portion. The sample shows about 740,000 clones, over 10% of them seen only once. Sequencing was done on a sample of naive CD4+ T cells from blood. The chain joins TRBV5-1 to TRBJ2-1, with D unresolved. The TCR comes from a man between 18 and 29 years old with type 1 diabetes. This CDR3 is CASSAVDEQFF. DNA of the CDR3: TGCGCCAGCAGCGCCGTCGATGAGCAGTTCTTC.